Below, 20 T cell receptor beta chains from the same sample are listed, as sequenced in a study of cytomegalovirus exposure and HLA in healthy donors. The PCR had 60 Vbeta and 13 Jbeta primers. TCRdb's table, derived via immunoSEQ multiplex PCR, lists solely in-frame clones and lacks some. The table lists around 190,000 clones, about 77% of them singletons, with around 2.6% in the top ten. Sequencing used PBMCs. These receptors all come from a female donor in good health and CMV-seronegative.

The chain joins TRBV9 to TRBJ1-6; 8 nucleotides align to TRBD1. With V trimmed by 0 bases and J by 7 bases, 3 bases remained unmatched. CDR3 length: 15 residues. The germline V gene has CDR1 SGDLS and CDR2 YYNGEE. CDR3 DNA sequence: TGTGCCAGCAGCGTAGGACAGGGGAAGAATTCACCCCTCCACTTT. It specifies CASSVGQGKNSPLHF.

The rearrangement links TRBV2 to TRBJ2-6; D not certain. The ends were cut back, 5 bases at V and 0 bases at J, with 11 bases in the middle. The CDR3 spans 16 residues. Looked up from germline, CDR1 is SNHLY and CDR2 is FYNNEI. The CDR3 DNA sequence: TGTGCCAGCAGTAGACTCCCCAGCTCTGGGGCCAACGTCCTGACTTTC. The encoded protein is CASSRLPSSGANVLTF.

Only a few counts were recorded for this clone. V is TRBV15 and J is TRBJ1-5; the D gene is possibly TRBD1 (5 bases). V was shortened by 1 base and J by 7 bases, with 8 bases between the two germline ends. This CDR3 comprises 13 residues. CDR1 and CDR2 from the germline V gene are LNHNV and YYDKDF (reference sequence). The CDR3 DNA reads TGTGCCACCAGCAGAGGCCAGGGCCAGCCCCAGCATTTT. Encoded protein: CATSRGQGQPQHF.

This chain connects TRBV19 to TRBJ2-1; no clear D gene. The CDR3 runs 14 residues. The germline V and J ends were trimmed by 2 bases and 7 bases, with 12 bases remaining between them. Germline-derived CDR1 and CDR2 are LNHDA and SQIVND (reference sequence). The CDR3, as DNA: TGTGCCAGTAGTATATTAGCATTTCGGAATGAGCAGTTCTTC. This sequence encodes CASSILAFRNEQFF. The full variable domain, in which reference TRBV19 and TRBJ2-1 provide the parts outside the CDR3, is DGGITQSPKYLFRKEGQNVTLSCEQNLNHDAMYWYRQDPGQGLRLIYYSQIVNDFQKGDIAEGYSVSREKKESFPLTVTSAQKNPTAFYLCASSILAFRNEQFFGPGTRLTVL.

As regards this clone: Other DNA sequences of this sample code for an identical CDR3. V gene TRBV5-1 combines with J gene TRBJ2-5; 11 bases align to TRBD1. The DNA matches TRBJ2-7 better at its end, which makes the J call doubtful. The CDR3 extends over 14 amino acids. Germline assignment: CDR1 SGHRS and CDR2 YFSETQ. In DNA, the CDR3 is TGCGCCAGCAGCCCAGGGACAGGGGGGTACGAGCAGTACTTC. Translated, it gives CASSPGTGGYEQYF.

This clone was counted a few times. The V call is TRBV7-6, the J call TRBJ2-2; TRBD2 matches at 8 bases. Unmatched junction bases numbered 7, after V lost 6 bases and J lost 1 base. There are 16 residues in the CDR3. The germline CDR1 and CDR2 sequences are SGHVS and FNYEAQ. CDR3 amino acids: CASRPRGGRNTGELFF. The CDR3, as DNA: TGTGCCAGCAGACCCCGCGGGGGGCGGAACACCGGGGAGCTGTTTTTT.

The chain joins TRBV11-3 to TRBJ2-3; D is undetermined. Germline V gives CDR1 SGHNT, CDR2 YENEEA. The CDR3 runs to 16 residues. The V gene lost 4 bases and the J gene lost 2 bases, with 16 bases spanning the gap. CDR3 sequence: CASSSGTAAITDTQYF. The DNA for the CDR3 is TGTGCCAGCAGCTCCGGTACGGCGGCTATCACAGATACGCAGTATTTT.

This clone was observed a single time. The chain has TRBV5-4 and TRBJ2-2, with TRBD2 matching over 7 bases. The CDR3 totals 17 residues. The ends lost 0 bases at V and 4 bases at J; junction bases unmatched: 9. Germline V gives CDR1 SGHNT, CDR2 YYREEE (reference sequence). In DNA form, the CDR3 reads TGTGCCAGCAGCTTGGACCCAGCGGGGACTGGCACCGGGGAGCTGTTTTTT. It encodes CASSLDPAGTGTGELFF.

Comment on this clone: The junction departs from germline at one end; a sequencing error may be responsible. The rearrangement uses TRBV7-9 and TRBJ1-3, with unresolved D. The CDR3 runs to 14 residues. Per germline, CDR1 SEHNR and CDR2 FQNEAQ (reference sequence). The CDR3 sequence is CSSSLGSSGNTIYF. CDR3 nucleotide sequence: TGTTCCAGCAGCTTAGGTAGCTCTGGAAACACCATATATTTT.

This clone has only a few counts. V is TRBV7-9 and J is TRBJ2-1; 7 bases line up with TRBD2. V lost 2 bases and J lost 7; bases outside the gene matches: 14. This CDR3 has 17 amino acids. The germline CDR1 and CDR2 sequences are SEHNR and FQNEAQ (reference sequence). The CDR3 is CASSLFGAGEGSNEQFF. CDR3 nucleotide sequence: TGTGCCAGCAGCTTATTCGGGGCGGGAGAAGGTTCAAATGAGCAGTTCTTC.

V is TRBV6-1 and J is TRBJ1-2, with TRBD1 matching over 10 bases. With V trimmed by 5 bases and J by 8 bases, 8 bases remained unmatched. The CDR3 totals 14 residues. The germline gives CDR1 MNHNS, CDR2 SASEGT. As DNA, the CDR3 is TGTGCCAGCAGTATTGACAGGGGGCTGGAGGGCTACACCTTC. It encodes CASSIDRGLEGYTF.

This chain joins TRBV7-9 and TRBJ1-1; D gene uncertain. Germline CDR1 and CDR2: SEHNR and FQNEAQ (reference sequence). CDR3 length: 15 residues. V was clipped by 2 bases and J by 1 base, with 11 bases between them. The CDR3 sequence is CASSLLGVENTEAFF. Written as DNA, the CDR3 is TGTGCCAGCAGCTTATTGGGAGTGGAGAACACTGAAGCTTTCTTT.

This clone occurred once. The chain combines TRBV11-2 with TRBJ1-1; 10 bases are shared with TRBD1. The ends lost 1 base at V and 11 bases at J; junction bases unmatched: 7. Looked up from germline, CDR1 is SGHAT and CDR2 is FQNNGV. This CDR3 is 14 amino acids long. The CDR3 loop reads CASSLARQGAKAFF. CDR3 coding DNA: TGTGCCAGCAGCTTAGCGAGACAGGGGGCTAAGGCTTTCTTT.

The chain carries TRBV13 and TRBJ2-2; D possibly corresponds to TRBD2 (6 bases). The germline V gene has CDR1 PRHDT and CDR2 FYEKMQ (reference sequence). V gave up 1 base and J gave up 5 bases, with 14 bases separating them. This CDR3 has 16 residues. CDR3 DNA: TGTGCCAGCAGCTTAGATCGGCATGGGAGGACCGGGGAGCTGTTTTTT. Its protein is CASSLDRHGRTGELFF.

The chain has TRBV6-6 and TRBJ2-7; 12 bases map to TRBD1. The CDR3 loop spans 15 amino acids. Germline assignment: CDR1 MNHNY and CDR2 SVGAGI (reference sequence). The V gene end was trimmed by 6 bases and the J gene end by 7 bases; junction bases not matched to a gene: 10. CDR3 sequence: CASSRGTGGLTEQYF. The CDR3 DNA follows: TGTGCCAGCAGCCGGGGGACAGGGGGCTTGACGGAGCAGTACTTC.

This chain links TRBV19 with TRBJ1-1; 10 nucleotides align to TRBD1. The CDR3 has 13 residues. Germline loops: CDR1 LNHDA, CDR2 SQIVND (reference sequence). The V and J ends lost 10 bases and 3 bases, in that order; junction bases with no gene match: 5. CDR3 coding DNA: TGTGCCACTCGGGACAGGGGCCACACTGAAGCTTTCTTT. The encoded protein is CATRDRGHTEAFF.

The chain employs TRBV10-3 and TRBJ1-1, with 7 bases that match TRBD1. Losses at the gene ends were 3 bases for V and 1 base for J; bases not matched to a gene: 17. This CDR3 spans 19 amino acids. Germline CDR1 ENHRY, CDR2 SYGVKD. This CDR3 is CAISDRPPPEQGKNTEAFF. The CDR3, as DNA: TGTGCCATCAGTGATAGGCCCCCCCCTGAACAGGGGAAGAACACTGAAGCTTTCTTT.

V and J are TRBV14 and TRBJ2-7; D unclear. V was cut by 2 bases and J by 3 bases, with 8 bases left in between. The CDR3 has 13 amino acids. Germline CDR1 SGHDN, CDR2 FVKESK. The CDR3 coding sequence is TGTGCCAGCAGCCAACACAGCATCTACGAGCAGTACTTC. It specifies CASSQHSIYEQYF.

A few counts support this clone. The chain employs TRBV1 and TRBJ2-3; the table assigns TRBD2, which was not confirmed against the DNA. TRBV1 is a recognized pseudogene. This CDR3 has 18 amino acids. CDR3 residues: CTSSLGTSGGDSTDTQYF. As DNA, the CDR3 is TGCACCAGCAGCCTTGGGACTAGCGGGGGCGATAGCACAGATACGCAGTATTTT.

V usage is TRBV5-1 and J usage is TRBJ1-5; 7 bases are shared with TRBD1. The V gene end was trimmed by 0 bases and the J gene end by 4 bases; junction bases not matched to a gene: 4. Per germline, CDR1 SGHRS and CDR2 YFSETQ. The CDR3 extends over 15 amino acids. The CDR3 coding sequence is TGCGCCAGCAGCTTGGGGACAGGCAGTAATCAGCCCCAGCATTTT. This gives the protein CASSLGTGSNQPQHF.